Listed here are 32 T cell receptor beta chains from one sample, sequenced in a study of cytomegalovirus exposure and HLA in healthy donors. Vbeta (60) and Jbeta (13) primers were used in the PCR. The assay was immunoSEQ multiplex PCR, and TCRdb's table has in-frame clones only and misses some. Here the sample spans roughly 140,000 clones, 65% to 90% being singletons. The sequenced material came from PBMCs. The receptors were sampled from a woman aged 50 to 60 in good health and CMV-seropositive.

The chain combines TRBV6-7 with TRBJ1-6, with a possible D match to TRBD1 (6 bases). TRBV6-7 is treated as an ORF (open reading frame) with a function not yet certain. The CDR3 length is 16 residues. V shed 0 bases and J shed 10 bases, with 16 bases lying between them. The CDR3 DNA reads as TGTGCCAGCAGTTACTCGTGCAGGGGAAGAGACTCACCCCTCCACTTT. It encodes CASSYSCRGRDSPLHF.

V and J are TRBV7-2 and TRBJ2-7; a weak D match, TRBD1 (6 bases). CDR3 length: 14 residues. V lost 4 bases and J lost 1, with 11 bases in between. Germline V gene lookup returns CDR1 SGHTA and CDR2 FQGNSA. The CDR3 DNA follows: TGTGCCAGCAGCTCACAGGGTAGTTCCTACGAGCAGTACTTC. Residues: CASSSQGSSYEQYF.

The chain carries TRBV30 and TRBJ1-5, with 7 bases lining up with TRBD1. Trimming cost V 0 bases and J 5 bases; bases outside gene matches: 4. The germline V gene has CDR1 GTSNPN and CDR2 SVGIG (reference sequence). CDR3 length: 14 residues. CDR3 nucleotide sequence: TGTGCCTGGAGTGTAGACAGGGTTGATCAGCCCCAGCATTTT. This gives the protein CAWSVDRVDQPQHF.

This clone was counted between two and nine times. This chain connects TRBV9 to TRBJ2-1; 8 bases fit TRBD2. This CDR3 comprises 15 residues. Trimming removed 7 bases from V and 8 bases from J; junction bases left unmatched: 14. Germline V lookup: CDR1 SGDLS, CDR2 YYNGEE. The CDR3 DNA reads as TGTGCCAGCGCGTATCAAGCCGGGAGGGGTGATGAGCAGTTCTTC. This gives the protein CASAYQAGRGDEQFF.

CDR3 sequence (DNA): TGTGCCAGCAGCTTCGACTCCTCGGTTGGGACCCAGTACTTC. Its protein is CASSFDSSVGTQYF. V is TRBV13 and J is TRBJ2-5; D not resolved. V lost 3 bases to trimming and J lost 7 bases, with 15 bases between them. The CDR3 has 14 amino acids. CDR1 is PRHDT and CDR2 is FYEKMQ in the germline V gene (reference sequence).

This clone occurred a few times. This rearrangement joins TRBV7-2 to TRBJ2-7, with 11 bases matching TRBD1. This CDR3 is 14 amino acids long. Trimming cost V 5 bases and J 4 bases; bases outside gene matches: 4. CDR1 and CDR2 from the germline V gene are SGHTA and FQGNSA. The CDR3 coding sequence is TGTGCCAGCAGCCCGGACAGGGGGCAGTACGAGCAGTACTTC. Translated, it gives CASSPDRGQYEQYF.

V is TRBV11-2 and J is TRBJ1-3, with 8 bases lining up with TRBD1. J was trimmed by 5 bases and V by 4 bases; bases with no gene match: 7. The CDR3 has 15 amino acids. Germline lookup yields CDR1 SGHAT and CDR2 FQNNGV. The CDR3: CASSSTRTGRNTIYF. DNA of the CDR3: TGTGCCAGCAGCTCTACAAGGACAGGGAGAAACACCATATATTTT.

V is TRBV7-2 and J is TRBJ1-1; D perhaps matches TRBD1 (6 bases). Trimming left V 4 bases short and J 6 bases short, with 15 bases between. This CDR3 is built from 14 residues. Germline values: CDR1 SGHTA, CDR2 FQGNSA. CDR3 DNA sequence: TGTGCCAGCAGCTCGGGTATACAGGGCGCTGAAGCTTTCTTT. This sequence encodes CASSSGIQGAEAFF.

Of note for this clone: Other nucleotide sequences in the sample specify the same CDR3. This chain links TRBV6-5 with TRBJ1-6; 9 nucleotides line up with TRBD1. This CDR3 spans 14 amino acids. Germline trimming cut 5 bases from V and 13 bases from J; bases unmatched to any gene: 9. Looked up from germline, CDR1 is MNHEY and CDR2 is SVGAGI. CDR3 sequence (DNA): TGTGCCAGCAGTCCGGGACAGGGCACTTCCCCCCTCCACTTT. Its translation is CASSPGQGTSPLHF.

V and J are TRBV7-2 and TRBJ1-2; D not certain. CDR1 and CDR2 (germline): SGHTA, FQGNSA. V was pared by 5 bases and J by 0 bases, with 10 bases between. The CDR3 extends over 14 amino acids. CDR3 bases: TGTGCCAGCAGCCGAGAGGGCCCTAACTATGGCTACACCTTC. It specifies CASSREGPNYGYTF.

This clone was recorded a few times. V and J are TRBV7-2 and TRBJ2-7; possibly TRBD2 for D (6 bases). V was trimmed by 5 bases and J by 7 bases, leaving 18 bases between them. Germline CDR1 and CDR2: SGHTA and FQGNSA. This CDR3 region has 14 residues. DNA of the CDR3: TGTGCCAGCAGCCAATCGGCGGGGCTACTGGAGCAGTACTTC. Translating it yields CASSQSAGLLEQYF.

This rearrangement joins TRBV6-1 to TRBJ2-5; 7 nucleotides align to TRBD1. With V trimmed by 5 bases and J by 5 bases, 2 bases remained unmatched. Germline loops: CDR1 MNHNS, CDR2 SASEGT. The CDR3 contains 12 residues. The CDR3 bases are TGTGCCAGCAGTAGGACAGGCGAGACCCAGTACTTC. It yields the protein CASSRTGETQYF.

The sample holds one count of this clone. This chain joins TRBV4-3 and TRBJ1-2, with 9 bases identical to TRBD1. Germline CDR1 is LGHNA and CDR2 is YSLEER. The CDR3 is made up of 16 amino acids. Trimming at V came to 0 bases and at J to 8 bases, leaving 10 bases not matched to a gene. In nucleotides, the CDR3 is TGCGCCAGCAGCCAAGATTTGGGACAGGGAATGAGCGGCTACACCTTC. It specifies CASSQDLGQGMSGYTF.

The V call is TRBV6-5, the J call TRBJ1-4; D is possibly TRBD1 (5 bases). Germline V gives CDR1 MNHEY, CDR2 SVGAGI. The germline V and J ends were trimmed by 2 bases and 13 bases, with 8 bases remaining between them. The CDR3 is 11 amino acids. CDR3: CASSYGGGLFF. For the CDR3, the DNA is TGTGCCAGCAGTTACGGGGGAGGACTGTTTTTT.

The chain carries TRBV6-5 and TRBJ2-2; no definite D call. Trimming removed 3 bases at V and 3 bases at J, with 8 bases between. The germline CDR1 and CDR2 sequences are MNHEY and SVGAGI. This CDR3 has 14 residues. The CDR3 sequence is CASSYGSYTGELFF. CDR3 sequence (DNA): TGTGCCAGCAGTTATGGTAGCTACACCGGGGAGCTGTTTTTT.

The chain uses TRBV6-1 and TRBJ1-1, with 7 bases matching TRBD1. J was trimmed by 11 bases and V by 7 bases; bases with no gene match: 10. CDR1 is MNHNS, CDR2 SASEGT, per germline. This CDR3 spans 12 amino acids. CDR3 nucleotide sequence: TGTGCCAGCATGGGGACAGCCGGTGAGGCTTTCTTT. Translation: CASMGTAGEAFF.

The V call is TRBV4-3, the J call TRBJ1-1, with D hard to call. CDR1 and CDR2 from the germline V gene are LGHNA and YSLEER. The CDR3 extends over 16 amino acids. V was trimmed by 3 bases and J by 4 bases, leaving 18 bases between them. The CDR3 spells CASSQGRSLRGTEAFF. For the CDR3, the DNA is TGCGCCAGCAGCCAGGGCCGGTCCCTTCGGGGCACTGAAGCTTTCTTT.

This clone was counted a few times. The chain carries TRBV7-6 and TRBJ1-1, with D uncertain. The germline V gene encodes CDR1 SGHVS and CDR2 FNYEAQ. V was cut by 6 bases and J by 2 bases, with 10 bases left in between. CDR3 length equals 13 residues. The CDR3 sequence: CASSFDTNTEAFF. The CDR3 nucleotides read TGTGCCAGCAGTTTTGACACAAACACTGAAGCTTTCTTT.

This clone was picked up one time. CDR3 loop: CASSYGQNYGYTF. The CDR3 region has the DNA TGTGCCAGCAGCTATGGTCAGAATTATGGCTACACCTTC. The V and J genes are TRBV5-4 and TRBJ1-2; D call uncertain. The CDR3 is made up of 13 amino acids. Trimming stripped 3 bases from V and 5 bases from J, with 11 bases between. Per germline, CDR1 SGHNT and CDR2 YYREEE (reference sequence).

The chain employs TRBV7-9 and TRBJ2-3; 10 bases align to TRBD1. This CDR3 spans 16 amino acids. Germline V gives CDR1 SEHNR, CDR2 FQNEAQ (reference sequence). J was trimmed by 3 bases and V by 5 bases; bases with no gene match: 8. The CDR3 protein is CASSPQGTGATDTQYF. In DNA form, the CDR3 reads TGTGCCAGCAGCCCACAAGGGACAGGGGCTACAGATACGCAGTATTTT.

CDR3 protein: CASRAGGTQPQHF. The CDR3 DNA is TGTGCCAGCAGGGCAGGGGGTACTCAGCCCCAGCATTTT. The chain is built from TRBV2 and TRBJ1-5; TRBD1 matches 7 bases. The germline V gene encodes CDR1 SNHLY and CDR2 FYNNEI. CDR3 length: 13 amino acids. J gave up 6 bases and V 6 bases, and 5 bases lay outside the gene matches.

This chain links TRBV18 with TRBJ2-7; 7 nucleotides line up with TRBD1. Germline V gene lookup returns CDR1 KGHSH and CDR2 LQKENI. The CDR3 runs to 16 residues. The V segment lost 5 bases and the J segment 1 base; nucleotides outside the gene matches: 11. In DNA, the CDR3 is TGTGCCAGCTCAGGAATACAGGGGAAACAATCCTACGAGCAGTACTTC. Encoded protein: CASSGIQGKQSYEQYF.

V and J are TRBV5-1 and TRBJ2-2, with D possibly being TRBD1 (5 bases). V was clipped by 0 bases and J by 1 base, with 7 bases between them. The CDR3 runs to 15 residues. Germline V gene data show CDR1 as SGHRS and CDR2 as YFSETQ. The CDR3 sequence: CASSLEGQNTGELFF. The CDR3 DNA sequence: TGCGCCAGCAGCTTGGAGGGGCAGAACACCGGGGAGCTGTTTTTT. The complete variable domain, with remaining parts taken from reference TRBV5-1 and TRBJ2-2, reads KAGVTQTPRYLIKTRGQQVTLSCSPISGHRSVSWYQQTPGQGLQFLFEYFSETQRNKGNFPGRFSGRQFSNSRSEMNVSTLELGDSALYLCASSLEGQNTGELFFGEGSRLTVL.

There are a few counts of this clone. V and J are TRBV9 and TRBJ2-7, with 13 bases aligning to TRBD2. The trim removed 3 bases at V and 6 bases at J, leaving 3 bases unmatched. CDR1 and CDR2 (germline): SGDLS, YYNGEE. CDR3 length: 14 amino acids. The CDR3 reads CASSEGLAGLEQYF. The DNA for the CDR3 is TGTGCCAGCAGCGAGGGACTAGCGGGGCTCGAGCAGTACTTC.

The rearrangement joins TRBV11-3 to TRBJ2-7, with a tentative D call TRBD1 (6 bases). The CDR3 is 13 amino acids. Trimming removed 6 bases from V and 0 bases from J, with 9 bases in between. Germline assignment: CDR1 SGHNT and CDR2 YENEEA. CDR3 loop: CASSKDSSYEQYF. Here the CDR3 DNA reads TGTGCCAGCAGTAAGGACAGCTCCTACGAGCAGTACTTC.

This sequence joins TRBV19 and TRBJ1-4; 9 nucleotides align to TRBD1. Germline V lookup: CDR1 LNHDA, CDR2 SQIVND (reference sequence). J lost 9 bases, V lost 6 bases, and 8 bases had no gene match. This CDR3 region has 14 residues. CDR3 nucleotides: TGTGCCAGTAGCTCCGGGACAGGGAGGAAAAAACTGTTTTTT. It translates to CASSSGTGRKKLFF. Based on the CDR3 plus reference TRBV19 and TRBJ1-4, the full variable domain is DGGITQSPKYLFRKEGQNVTLSCEQNLNHDAMYWYRQDPGQGLRLIYYSQIVNDFQKGDIAEGYSVSREKKESFPLTVTSAQKNPTAFYLCASSSGTGRKKLFFGSGTQLSVL.

This chain joins TRBV30 and TRBJ2-5; the D is unclear. CDR3 size: 14 residues. The germline gives CDR1 GTSNPN, CDR2 SVGIG (reference sequence). Trimming shortened V by 0 bases and J by 1 base, and 9 bases separated the two germline ends. The CDR3 protein is CAWSVGEVQETQYF. For the CDR3, the DNA is TGTGCCTGGAGTGTAGGCGAGGTCCAAGAGACCCAGTACTTC.

The chain combines TRBV25-1 with TRBJ1-2, with D unresolved. The V end lost 8 bases, the J end lost 2 bases, and 15 bases lay between the germline ends. The CDR3 covers 14 residues. CDR1 and CDR2 (germline): MGHDK, SYGVNS. The CDR3 DNA reads as TGTGCCAGCGTCTATTGGGGAGGGAACTATGGCTACACCTTC. It is translated as CASVYWGGNYGYTF.

The J gene is TRBJ1-2, the V gene TRBV25-1; TRBD1 agrees at 8 bases. J gave up 3 bases and V 3 bases, and 9 bases lay outside the gene matches. CDR1 MGHDK and CDR2 SYGVNS come from the germline V gene. This CDR3 contains 16 residues. The CDR3 coding sequence is TGTGCCAGCAGTGACCGAGCAGGGGGCCGATACTATGGCTACACCTTC. Protein: CASSDRAGGRYYGYTF.

The count of this clone is one. CDR3 in DNA: TGTGCCAGCAGCTTGGGGGGGACCCACGTAACCCTCCACTTT. It codes for CASSLGGTHVTLHF. The chain couples TRBV7-9 to TRBJ1-6, with a possible D match to TRBD1 (5 bases). Trimming removed 3 bases at V and 14 bases at J, with 17 bases between. The CDR3 covers 14 residues. Per germline, CDR1 SEHNR and CDR2 FQNEAQ (reference sequence).

The rearrangement uses TRBV4-2 and TRBJ1-6; the match to TRBD1 covers 8 bases. This CDR3 spans 16 amino acids. The V segment lost 0 bases and the J segment 8 bases; nucleotides outside the gene matches: 6. Per the germline V gene, CDR1 is LGHNA and CDR2 is YNFKEQ. CDR3 sequence (DNA): TGTGCCAGCAGCCAAGATGGACCACAGGGGGATTCACCCCTCCACTTT. Translated: CASSQDGPQGDSPLHF.

This chain links TRBV7-2 with TRBJ2-3; TRBD1 matches at 10 bases. This CDR3 contains 15 residues. Per the germline V gene, CDR1 is SGHTA and CDR2 is FQGNSA. Germline trimming cut 5 bases from V and 7 bases from J; bases unmatched to any gene: 9. Written as DNA, the CDR3 is TGTGCCAGCAGCCCCACGGGCGACAGGGGGCATACGCAGTATTTT. Residues: CASSPTGDRGHTQYF.